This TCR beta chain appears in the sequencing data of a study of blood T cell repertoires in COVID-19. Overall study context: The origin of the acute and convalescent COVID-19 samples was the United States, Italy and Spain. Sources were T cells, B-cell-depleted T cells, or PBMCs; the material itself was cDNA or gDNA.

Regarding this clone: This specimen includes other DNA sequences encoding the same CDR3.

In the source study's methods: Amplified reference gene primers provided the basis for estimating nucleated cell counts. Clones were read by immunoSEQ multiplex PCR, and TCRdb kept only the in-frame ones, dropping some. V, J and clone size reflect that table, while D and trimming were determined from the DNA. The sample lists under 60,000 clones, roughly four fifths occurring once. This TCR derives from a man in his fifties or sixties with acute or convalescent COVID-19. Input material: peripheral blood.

DNA of the CDR3: TGCGCCAGCAGCCCGGGACTAGCGGGCAGCACAGATACGCAGTATTTT. This encodes CASSPGLAGSTDTQYF. The chain joins TRBV5-1 to TRBJ2-3; 12 bases line up with TRBD2. Unmatched junction bases numbered 3, after V lost 4 bases and J lost 0 bases. The CDR3 length is 16 residues. CDR1 is SGHRS and CDR2 is YFSETQ in the germline V gene. Looking up the rest from reference TRBV5-1 and TRBJ2-3 gives the full variable domain: KAGVTQTPRYLIKTRGQQVTLSCSPISGHRSVSWYQQTPGQGLQFLFEYFSETQRNKGNFPGRFSGRQFSNSRSEMNVSTLELGDSALYLCASSPGLAGSTDTQYFGPGTRLTVL.